This TCR beta chain was sequenced during a study of control samples from healthy donors and cancer patients. Some clones are missing from TCRdb's copy, which holds only in-frame ones; the method was immunoSEQ multiplex PCR. This sample has around 100,000 clones, with less than 95% found just once. This CDR3 contains 17 residues. V lost 4 bases, J lost 1 base, and 9 bases stayed unmatched. Germline V lookup: CDR1 MGHRA, CDR2 YSYEKL. The chain recombines TRBV4-1 with TRBJ2-3, with 9 nucleotides matching TRBD2. Material: blood. This TCR was recovered from a woman aged 18 to 35 in good health. The CDR3 DNA reads as TGCGCCAGCAGCCGGGGCGGGGGGGGACTCCGCACAGATACGCAGTATTTT. Residues: CASSRGGGGLRTDTQYF.